The source of this T cell receptor (beta chain) is a study of cytomegalovirus exposure and HLA in healthy donors. Findings and limits, study-wide: A later analysis linked a missense variant in DCLRE1C to the trimming of TCR beta V and J genes.

The germline CDR1 and CDR2 sequences are LGHNA and YNFKEQ. The CDR3 loop spans 17 amino acids. After removal of 1 base from V and 4 bases from J, the junction contained 4 bases not matched to a gene. As to this clone: The antigen remains undetermined.

Researchers ran the PCR with 60 Vbeta and 13 Jbeta primers. TCRdb's table, derived via immunoSEQ multiplex PCR, lists solely in-frame clones and lacks some. The repertoire holds more than 35,000 clones, with around 53% as singletons. The chain couples TRBV4-2 to TRBJ2-2, with TRBD1 identical over 12 bases. This TCR derives from a middle-aged woman in good health and CMV-seropositive. Sequenced material: PBMCs. The CDR3 DNA follows: TGTGCCAGCAGCCAAGTGGGACAGGGGGCTTTCACCGGGGAGCTGTTTTTT. As protein: CASSQVGQGAFTGELFF.